This T cell receptor (beta chain) was profiled in a study of cytomegalovirus exposure and HLA in healthy donors. Germline values: CDR1 SGDLS, CDR2 YYNGEE. V was pared by 0 bases and J by 4 bases, with 17 bases between. The CDR3 loop spans 17 amino acids. In the PCR, 60 Vbeta and 13 Jbeta primers were used. Sequencing used immunoSEQ multiplex PCR; TCRdb keeps in-frame clones, though not all of them. The data hold some 220,000 clones, with 77% observed a single time. Sequencing was done on a sample of PBMCs. This chain links TRBV9 with TRBJ1-3; D is unclear. The TCR sequence derives from a woman in her sixties or seventies in good health and CMV-seropositive. The CDR3 loop reads CASSVALAARGGNTIYF. The CDR3 nucleotides read TGTGCCAGCAGCGTAGCTTTGGCGGCCAGAGGGGGAAACACCATATATTTT.